Following are 8 T cell receptor beta chains from one sample sequenced in a study of T cells in localized non-small cell lung cancer (dated by TCRdb to 2019 to 2021). The library was obtained by the immunoSEQ multiplex PCR assay. TCRdb's version of the immuneACCESS table is confined to in-frame rearrangements and falls short of the full clone set. An unresolved V gene accounts for under half of the shortfall where checked; the remainder is of unknown origin. For this sample the table gives roughly 15,000 clones, of which over 75% were detected only once. About a quarter of the sample is taken by the ten largest. The material was peripheral blood, obtained before any cancer treatment. These receptor sequences come from a female donor of 60 years or more with stage III squamous cell lung carcinoma.

The chain is built from TRBV7-8 and TRBJ1-1; TRBD1 agrees at 9 bases. V trimming: 8 bases; J trimming: 0 bases; junction bases outside the gene matches: 22. Germline V gene lookup returns CDR1 SGHVS and CDR2 FQNEAQ. This CDR3 region has 20 residues. The CDR3 protein is CASDTGTGPFSGSLNTEAFF. CDR3 bases: TGTGCCAGCGATACCGGGACAGGGCCCTTTAGTGGTTCCCTGAACACTGAAGCTTTCTTT.

J is TRBJ2-5 and V is TRBV4-1; D is ambiguous. Per the germline V gene, CDR1 is MGHRA and CDR2 is YSYEKL. The CDR3 spans 12 residues. Trimming took off 1 base at V and 3 bases at J, with 3 bases between the two ends. CDR3 DNA: TGCGCCAGCAGCCAAGTGGAAGAGACCCAGTACTTC. Amino acid sequence: CASSQVEETQYF.

This chain connects TRBV6-1 to TRBJ1-5; the match to TRBD1 covers 7 bases. Germline CDR1 MNHNS, CDR2 SASEGT. The CDR3 loop spans 15 amino acids. Unmatched junction bases numbered 5, after V lost 6 bases and J lost 0 bases. In DNA form, the CDR3 reads TGTGCCAGCAGCCAACAGGGGAATAGCAATCAGCCCCAGCATTTT. Protein product: CASSQQGNSNQPQHF.

V and J are TRBV6-5 and TRBJ1-2; weak D call: TRBD1 (5 bases). The CDR3 totals 13 residues. Per germline, CDR1 MNHEY and CDR2 SVGAGI. With 5 bases removed from V and 8 bases from J, the gap between germline ends came to 15 bases. The CDR3 sequence is CASSQDSLWGYTF. The CDR3 region has the DNA TGTGCCAGCAGTCAAGACAGCCTCTGGGGCTACACCTTC.

The chain couples TRBV6-1 to TRBJ2-5, with 8 bases matching TRBD1. V lost 11 bases to trimming and J lost 1 base; unmatched junction nucleotides: 9. Germline V gene lookup returns CDR1 MNHNS and CDR2 SASEGT. The CDR3 is 14 amino acids. In nucleotides, the CDR3 is TGTGCCTCACGACTAGACAGGGGCCAAGAGACCCAGTACTTC. Translation gives CASRLDRGQETQYF.

The chain employs TRBV16 and TRBJ1-5, with TRBD1 matching 7 bases. This CDR3 is built from 14 residues. Germline trimming cut 2 bases from V and 4 bases from J; bases unmatched to any gene: 2. Germline loops: CDR1 KGHSY, CDR2 FQNENV. The CDR3 sequence is CASSQGTANQPQHF. The CDR3 DNA is TGTGCCAGCAGCCAAGGGACAGCAAATCAGCCCCAGCATTTT.

The chain links TRBV6-5 to TRBJ1-2; no firm D call. Trimming took off 10 bases at V and 4 bases at J, with 19 bases between the two ends. Looked up from germline, CDR1 is MNHEY and CDR2 is SVGAGI. The CDR3 extends over 14 amino acids. CDR3 DNA sequence: TGTGCCACAGGCTCGGACGCCATGGGCTATGGCTACACCTTC. This encodes CATGSDAMGYGYTF.

This clone has more than one count but fewer than ten. The chain employs TRBV18 and TRBJ1-4; D is uncertain. V was clipped by 2 bases and J by 3 bases, with 10 bases between them. This CDR3 has 15 amino acids. In germline, CDR1 is KGHSH, CDR2 LQKENI. In DNA form, the CDR3 reads TGTGCCAGCTCACCAGGGCAAGGGCCTAATGAAAAACTGTTTTTT. It translates to CASSPGQGPNEKLFF.